These 24 T cell receptor beta chains were sequenced from one sample in a study of human CD8 memory T cell subsets. It was UMI-labeled 5' RACE by which the TCR beta libraries were made. TCRdb re-called the 5' RACE reads; every CDR3 protein appears as one record, without DNA. The ten most abundant clones cover 23% of a sample with about 6,900 distinct CDR3 sequences. TPEX cells were CCR7+ PD-1+ TIGIT+ early memory CD8+ T cells with exhausted-like traits. Source material: CD8+ T cells from PBMCs. The receptor set was obtained from a human donor in good health.

This chain uses TRBV12-3 or TRBV12-4 with TRBJ2-7; TCRdb names TRBD1, which stays unverified in the absence of DNA. This CDR3 comprises 15 residues. CDR3 amino acids: CASSAPGSGIYEQYF.

This sequence joins TRBV4-1 and TRBJ1-5; the TCRdb call, TRBD1, lacks DNA for checking. CDR1 is MGHRA and CDR2 is YSYEKL in the germline V gene. The CDR3 length is 16 residues. CDR3 loop: CASSQAPEGSHQPQHF.

Its frequency marks this clonotype as medium-sized (0.01 to 0.1%). This chain links TRBV28 with TRBJ2-3; TCRdb gives TRBD1 as the D gene, but with no DNA this cannot be confirmed. Germline V gives CDR1 MDHEN, CDR2 SYDVKM. This CDR3 region has 15 residues. This CDR3 reads CASSSPQQGTNTQYF.

V is TRBV5-1 and J is TRBJ1-1; TCRdb reports TRBD1, a call that lacks DNA to check it against. The CDR3 is 12 amino acids. From germline, CDR1 is SGHRS and CDR2 YFSETQ. CDR3 residues: CASSLYGIEAFF.

The chain joins TRBV20-1 to TRBJ2-7; TCRdb lists TRBD1, though no DNA is available to test this call. The CDR3 extends over 14 amino acids. The germline V gene encodes CDR1 DFQATT and CDR2 SNEGSKA (reference sequence). CDR3 loop: CSAVDRAFAYEQYF.

The rearrangement links TRBV20-1 to TRBJ2-1; TCRdb lists TRBD2, though no DNA is available to test this call. This CDR3 has 21 amino acids. CDR1 and CDR2 (germline): DFQATT, SNEGSKA (reference sequence). The CDR3: CSATGTSGEEPVLSSYNEQFF.

The rearrangement joins TRBV28 to TRBJ1-4. Per the germline V gene, CDR1 is MDHEN and CDR2 is SYDVKM. CDR3 size: 14 residues. CDR3: CASSSPHGNEKLFF. Complete variable domain (other parts from reference TRBV28 and TRBJ1-4): DVKVTQSSRYLVKRTGEKVFLECVQDMDHENMFWYRQDPGLGLRLIYFSYDVKMKEKGDIPEGYSVSREKKERFSLILESASTNQTSMYLCASSSPHGNEKLFFGSGTQLSVL.

The chain has TRBV7-3 and TRBJ2-2. The CDR3 covers 13 residues. Germline CDR1 SGHTA, CDR2 FQGTGA. CDR3: CASSLMGNGELFF.

The rearrangement links TRBV7-8 to TRBJ2-1; the D call from TCRdb, TRBD1, cannot be confirmed without DNA. CDR1 and CDR2 (germline): SGHVS, FQNEAQ. CDR3 length equals 12 residues. The CDR3 spells CASSLGGSEQFF. The complete variable domain, with remaining parts taken from reference TRBV7-8 and TRBJ2-1, reads GAGVSQSPRYKVAKRGQDVALRCDPISGHVSLFWYQQALGQGPEFLTYFQNEAQLDKSGLPSDRFFAERPEGSVSTLKIQRTQQEDSAVYLCASSLGGSEQFFGPGTRLTVL.

The gene calls are TRBV2 and TRBJ2-2; there is no DNA to check the TCRdb D call of TRBD1. This CDR3 is 14 amino acids long. Germline V gene sequence: CDR1 SNHLY, CDR2 FYNNEI. CDR3 sequence: CASSPGSNTGELFF.

This rearrangement joins TRBV11-1 to TRBJ2-7; TCRdb gives TRBD2 as the D gene, but with no DNA this cannot be confirmed. Per the germline V gene, CDR1 is SGHAT and CDR2 is FQDESV (reference sequence). The CDR3 is 15 residues long. The CDR3 region is CASSFRGGDLYEQYF.

The chain carries TRBV7-9 and TRBJ2-5; TCRdb's D call, TRBD1, is unchecked because there is no DNA. The CDR3 extends over 15 amino acids. The V gene's germline CDR1 is SEHNR and CDR2 FQNEAQ (reference sequence). This CDR3 reads CASSAWTGTQETQYF.

This chain links TRBV15 with TRBJ2-3; TCRdb selects TRBD1, and the lack of DNA leaves this call unchecked. Germline CDR1 and CDR2: LNHNV and YYDKDF (reference sequence). The CDR3 spans 13 residues. The CDR3 protein is CATSSHRGDTQYF.

The V call is TRBV21-1, the J call TRBJ2-7; TCRdb names TRBD1, which stays unverified in the absence of DNA. TRBV21-1 represents a pseudogene. This CDR3 comprises 15 residues. The CDR3 loop reads CASSKRQGFSYEQYF.

The chain has TRBV12-5 and TRBJ2-1; TCRdb returns TRBD1, unconfirmable since there is no DNA. The CDR3 sequence is 13 residues long. Germline V gene sequence: CDR1 LGHNT, CDR2 FRNRAP. The CDR3 sequence is CASGSPGPNEQFF. Filled out from reference TRBV12-5 and TRBJ2-1, the complete variable domain reads DARVTQTPRHKVTEMGQEVTMRCQPILGHNTVFWYRQTMMQGLELLAYFRNRAPLDDSGMPKDRFSAEMPDATLATLKIQPSEPRDSAVYFCASGSPGPNEQFFGPGTRLTVL.

The chain recombines TRBV7-9 with TRBJ2-7; TCRdb's assignment of TRBD2 cannot be checked, as there is no DNA. Germline lookup yields CDR1 SEHNR and CDR2 FQNEAQ (reference sequence). This CDR3 is 13 amino acids long. The CDR3 sequence is CASRPSRTYEQYF. The full variable domain, its missing parts supplied by reference TRBV7-9 and TRBJ2-7, is DTGVSQNPRHKITKRGQNVTFRCDPISEHNRLYWYRQTLGQGPEFLTYFQNEAQLEKSRLLSDRFSAERPKGSFSTLEIQRTEQGDSAMYLCASRPSRTYEQYFGPGTRLTVT.

This sequence joins TRBV3-1 and TRBJ2-2; the TCRdb D gene call, TRBD1, has no DNA to confirm it. The CDR3 totals 15 residues. The germline CDR1 and CDR2 sequences are LGHDT and YNNKEL (reference sequence). CDR3 residues: CASRGTGGRTGELFF.

This sequence joins TRBV20-1 and TRBJ2-7; TCRdb selects TRBD2, and the lack of DNA leaves this call unchecked. This CDR3 comprises 14 residues. CDR1 DFQATT and CDR2 SNEGSKA come from the germline V gene (reference sequence). The chain's CDR3 is CSARDGLASYEQYF.

According to its frequency, this clonotype is medium-sized. This chain links TRBV28 with TRBJ1-5. From germline, CDR1 is MDHEN and CDR2 SYDVKM. There are 15 residues in the CDR3. The CDR3 sequence is CASSLDGLQGQPQHF.

The V call is TRBV18, the J call TRBJ2-5. Looked up from germline, CDR1 is KGHSH and CDR2 is LQKENI. CDR3 size: 16 residues. This CDR3 reads CASLTQGGGSQETQYF.

The chain combines TRBV5-1 with TRBJ2-7; TCRdb's D gene call, TRBD2, goes unchecked for lack of DNA. The germline gives CDR1 SGHRS, CDR2 YFSETQ. This CDR3 is built from 13 residues. This CDR3 reads CASSSAIAYEQYF. The entire variable domain, with the rest obtained from reference TRBV5-1 and TRBJ2-7, is as follows: KAGVTQTPRYLIKTRGQQVTLSCSPISGHRSVSWYQQTPGQGLQFLFEYFSETQRNKGNFPGRFSGRQFSNSRSEMNVSTLELGDSALYLCASSSAIAYEQYFGPGTRLTVT.

This clonotype is identified as medium-sized (0.01 to 0.1%) from frequency. V is TRBV19 and J is TRBJ2-7; no DNA is available, so the TRBD1 call from TCRdb remains unchecked. The germline V gene encodes CDR1 LNHDA and CDR2 SQIVND (reference sequence). The length of the CDR3 is 12 residues. Here the CDR3 reads CASSRGTYEQYF. The variable domain in full, with the rest retrieved from reference TRBV19 and TRBJ2-7, is DGGITQSPKYLFRKEGQNVTLSCEQNLNHDAMYWYRQDPGQGLRLIYYSQIVNDFQKGDIAEGYSVSREKKESFPLTVTSAQKNPTAFYLCASSRGTYEQYFGPGTRLTVT.

The rearrangement uses TRBV19 and TRBJ2-7. Germline loops: CDR1 LNHDA, CDR2 SQIVND (reference sequence). The CDR3 sequence is 13 residues long. The CDR3: CASSLAGTYEQYF.

V and J are TRBV4-1 and TRBJ1-5. CDR1 is MGHRA and CDR2 is YSYEKL in the germline V gene. This CDR3 region has 13 residues. This CDR3 is CASSQGRYQPQHF.